Following are 18 T cell receptor beta chains from one sample sequenced in a study of OX40 agonist ivuxolimab in advanced cancers. Receptor amplification or capture employed the immunoSEQ multiplex PCR assay. The source is immuneACCESS, and TCRdb retained only in-frame sequences with V and J called. Part of the clones is not carried over; for the studies checked, unresolved V genes explain less than half of this, and the remainder is unexplained. Within this sample are over 55,000 clones, with 70% to 85% of them counted one time only. The ten largest clones take up around 1.5% of the sample. Sequencing used CD4+ or CD8+ T cells sorted from blood, obtained in a trial of the OX40 agonist ivuxolimab. Receptors were obtained from an adult with an advanced solid tumor such as melanoma, head and neck, liver or kidney cancer.

The chain employs TRBV7-9 and TRBJ2-7, with a weak D call TRBD1 (6 bases). Between the trimmed V and J ends, which lost 3 bases and 6 bases, there was a span of 15 bases. There are 14 residues in the CDR3. Germline assignment: CDR1 SEHNR and CDR2 FQNEAQ (reference sequence). The CDR3 here is CASSLRDNSPEQYF. The DNA of the CDR3 is TGTGCCAGCAGCTTGAGGGACAATTCTCCCGAGCAGTACTTC.

The gene calls are TRBV7-9 and TRBJ1-2, with D perhaps matching TRBD1 (6 bases). V lost 5 bases to trimming and J lost 4 bases, with 17 bases between them. The CDR3 length is 15 residues. Germline-derived CDR1 and CDR2 are SEHNR and FQNEAQ (reference sequence). CDR3 coding DNA: TGTGCCAGCAGCACTTTCCGGGACACCCTCTATGGCTACACCTTC. Translated: CASSTFRDTLYGYTF.

This sequence joins TRBV28 and TRBJ2-1; D is perhaps TRBD1 (6 bases). Trimming took 5 bases from V and 5 from J, leaving 19 bases between them. Per the germline V gene, CDR1 is MDHEN and CDR2 is SYDVKM. The CDR3 runs 16 residues. The CDR3 sequence is CASSPPGALHNNEQFF. The CDR3 DNA follows: TGTGCCAGCAGTCCGCCAGGGGCTTTACATAACAATGAGCAGTTCTTC.

In this sample, this clone turned up once. As DNA, the CDR3 is TGTGCCAGCAGCGGCGGGCAAGGGCGGACCCAGTACTTC. Its translation: CASSGGQGRTQYF. The chain links TRBV9 to TRBJ2-5; tentatively, D is TRBD2 (5 bases). V was trimmed by 3 bases and J by 7 bases, leaving 13 bases between them. Germline assignment: CDR1 SGDLS and CDR2 YYNGEE. The CDR3 runs 13 residues.

V and J are TRBV7-6 and TRBJ2-7, with 8 bases that match TRBD2. The CDR3 extends over 15 amino acids. Looked up from germline, CDR1 is SGHVS and CDR2 is FNYEAQ. The V segment lost 2 bases and the J segment 7 bases; nucleotides outside the gene matches: 10. The CDR3 DNA reads as TGTGCCAGCAGCTTAAGTAGCGGGGCCCTTGGGGAGCAGTACTTC. The encoded protein is CASSLSSGALGEQYF.

The chain joins TRBV18 to TRBJ2-7, with no clear D. The germline CDR1 and CDR2 sequences are KGHSH and LQKENI. CDR3 size: 13 residues. The V and J ends lost 2 bases and 6 bases respectively, with 11 bases between them. Here the CDR3 reads CASSPRQGSEQYF. The CDR3, as DNA: TGTGCCAGCTCACCAAGACAAGGCTCCGAGCAGTACTTC. The variable domain in full, completed from reference TRBV18 and TRBJ2-7, reads NAGVMQNPRHLVRRRGQEARLRCSPMKGHSHVYWYRQLPEEGLKFMVYLQKENIIDESGMPKERFSAEFPKEGPSILRIQQVVRGDSAAYFCASSPRQGSEQYFGPGTRLTVT.

This chain joins TRBV7-9 and TRBJ2-7; perhaps TRBD2 as D (6 bases). Germline CDR1 reads SEHNR; CDR2 reads FQNEAQ (reference sequence). V lost 5 bases and J 6 bases, leaving 17 bases between the germline ends. The CDR3 loop spans 14 amino acids. The CDR3 reads CASSPAGLPSEQYF. In DNA, the CDR3 is TGTGCCAGCAGCCCGGCGGGACTCCCATCCGAGCAGTACTTC.

The rearrangement joins TRBV6-6 to TRBJ1-1, with D hard to call. Germline assignment: CDR1 MNHNY and CDR2 SVGAGI (reference sequence). The CDR3 totals 10 residues. The V gene lost 5 bases and the J gene lost 11 bases, with 9 bases spanning the gap. CDR3 protein: CASSIERAFF. The CDR3 DNA sequence: TGTGCCAGCAGTATAGAGAGGGCTTTCTTT.

The V gene is TRBV4-1, the J gene TRBJ1-5; D not resolved. The germline V gene encodes CDR1 MGHRA and CDR2 YSYEKL. With 0 bases removed from V and 6 bases from J, the gap between germline ends came to 21 bases. This CDR3 contains 18 residues. Here the CDR3 reads CASSQDLVGLGGVQPQHF. The CDR3 nucleotides are TGCGCCAGCAGCCAAGATCTCGTGGGCCTGGGCGGCGTTCAGCCCCAGCATTTT.

Here the CDR3 reads CASSFSGGNEQFF. CDR3 sequence (DNA): TGTGCCAGCAGTTTTTCTGGGGGCAATGAGCAGTTCTTC. V and J are TRBV28 and TRBJ2-1; D is possibly TRBD1 or TRBD2 (5 bases each). CDR1 and CDR2 (germline): MDHEN, SYDVKM. Trimming shortened V by 3 bases and J by 6 bases, and 9 bases separated the two germline ends. The CDR3 is 13 residues long.

This chain joins TRBV4-3 and TRBJ2-7; a weak D match, TRBD2 (5 bases). The CDR3 extends over 13 amino acids. The V end lost 0 bases, the J end lost 6 bases, and 9 bases lay between the germline ends. The germline gives CDR1 LGHNA, CDR2 YSLEER. The CDR3, as DNA: TGCGCCAGCAGCCAAGAGGGGAGCACCGAGCAGTACTTC. This codes for CASSQEGSTEQYF.

The J gene is TRBJ2-5, the V gene TRBV5-1, with D tentatively TRBD1 (6 bases). CDR3 length: 15 amino acids. The V end lost 4 bases, the J end lost 1 base, and 14 bases lay between the germline ends. From germline, CDR1 is SGHRS and CDR2 YFSETQ. CDR3 nucleotides: TGCGCCAGCAGCCTTAACAGGGTCGGCCAAGAGACCCAGTACTTC. Amino acids: CASSLNRVGQETQYF.

The rearrangement joins TRBV28 to TRBJ1-5; D is possibly TRBD1 (6 bases). The CDR3 totals 15 residues. Germline CDR1 MDHEN, CDR2 SYDVKM. V was clipped by 2 bases and J by 2 bases, with 10 bases between them. The CDR3 loop is CASSLGGGGNQPQHF. CDR3 bases: TGTGCCAGCAGTTTAGGGGGGGGCGGCAATCAGCCCCAGCATTTT.

The chain combines TRBV9 with TRBJ2-7; no firm D call. The CDR3 is made up of 13 amino acids. Germline V lookup: CDR1 SGDLS, CDR2 YYNGEE. Trimming pared 1 base from V and 2 bases from J, leaving 7 bases between. CDR3 protein: CASSVLDAYEQYF. DNA for the CDR3: TGTGCCAGCAGCGTATTAGACGCCTACGAGCAGTACTTC.

The J gene is TRBJ2-1, the V gene TRBV10-1; the match to TRBD2 covers 9 bases. The germline V gene has CDR1 WNHNN and CDR2 SYGVQD (reference sequence). Trimming at V came to 0 bases and at J to 3 bases, leaving 3 bases not matched to a gene. The CDR3 sequence is 16 residues long. This CDR3 reads CASSESLLAGYNEQFF. CDR3 nucleotide sequence: TGCGCCAGCAGTGAGTCGTTACTAGCGGGCTACAATGAGCAGTTCTTC.

The J gene is TRBJ2-7, the V gene TRBV4-2, with D perhaps matching TRBD1 (6 bases). The germline CDR1 and CDR2 sequences are LGHNA and YNFKEQ. This CDR3 is 15 amino acids long. V was shortened by 2 bases and J by 3 bases, with 14 bases between the two germline ends. CDR3 amino acids: CASSQFLLQGYEQYF. Here the CDR3 DNA reads TGTGCCAGCAGCCAATTCCTTTTACAGGGCTACGAGCAGTACTTC.

The J gene is TRBJ1-1, the V gene TRBV19, with D hard to call. Germline CDR1 LNHDA, CDR2 SQIVND (reference sequence). The CDR3 length is 17 residues. V was shortened by 6 bases and J by 4 bases, with 24 bases between the two germline ends. The CDR3 nucleotides are TGTGCCAGTAGCCCCTCCCGGACGTTATCGGTAGGCACTGAAGCTTTCTTT. Residues: CASSPSRTLSVGTEAFF.

This sequence joins TRBV18 and TRBJ2-7; possible D gene TRBD1, 6 bases. Trimming pared 6 bases from V and 1 base from J, leaving 13 bases between. Germline lookup yields CDR1 KGHSH and CDR2 LQKENI. The CDR3 covers 14 residues. This CDR3 is CASSHGTRSYEQYF. The CDR3 region has the DNA TGTGCCAGCTCGCACGGGACAAGGTCCTACGAGCAGTACTTC.